This TCR beta chain originates from a study of blood T cell repertoires in COVID-19. Study-level information: T cells, B-cell-depleted T cells, or PBMCs supplied cDNA or gDNA.

Participants reported their clinical history, and cohort assignment relied on those reports. Trimming at V came to 6 bases and at J to 2 bases, leaving 11 bases not matched to a gene. This CDR3 has 16 amino acids. Germline V gene lookup returns CDR1 SGHAT and CDR2 FQNNGV. Clones were read by immunoSEQ multiplex PCR, and TCRdb kept only the in-frame ones, dropping some. The sample has about 260,000 clones, 80% to 90% seen once. The sequenced sample was PBMCs or T cells enriched from blood (not recorded which). The rearrangement joins TRBV11-2 to TRBJ2-5; 8 nucleotides align to TRBD2. This TCR was recovered from a man aged 30 to 45 with acute COVID-19. The CDR3 sequence: CASSYSVTSGQETQYF. CDR3 DNA: TGTGCCAGCAGTTATAGTGTTACTAGCGGACAAGAGACCCAGTACTTC.